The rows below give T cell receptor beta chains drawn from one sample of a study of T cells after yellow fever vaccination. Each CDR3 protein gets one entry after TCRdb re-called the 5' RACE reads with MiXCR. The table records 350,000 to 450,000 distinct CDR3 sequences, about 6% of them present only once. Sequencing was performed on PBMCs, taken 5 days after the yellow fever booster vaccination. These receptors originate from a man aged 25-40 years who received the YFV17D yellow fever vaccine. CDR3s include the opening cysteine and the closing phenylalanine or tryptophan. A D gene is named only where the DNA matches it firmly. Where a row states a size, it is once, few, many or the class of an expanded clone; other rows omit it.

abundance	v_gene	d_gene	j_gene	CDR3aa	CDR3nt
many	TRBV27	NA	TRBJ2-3	CASKVLPTLGDTQYF	TGTGCCAGTAAAGTACTCCCTACACTGGGGGATACGCAGTATTTT
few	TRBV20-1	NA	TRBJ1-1	CSARDLLRNTEAFF	TGCAGTGCTAGAGATCTCTTGCGTAACACTGAAGCTTTCTTT
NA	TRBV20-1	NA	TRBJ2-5	CSARDFYADQETQYF	TGCAGTGCTAGAGATTTCTACGCGGACCAAGAGACCCAGTACTTC
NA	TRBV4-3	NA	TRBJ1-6	CASSQENRVNSPLHF	TGCGCCAGCAGCCAAGAAAACAGGGTTAATTCACCCCTCCACTTT
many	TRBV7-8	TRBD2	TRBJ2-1	CASSSRTRYNEQFF	TGTGCCAGCAGCTCCAGGACTAGATACAATGAGCAGTTCTTC
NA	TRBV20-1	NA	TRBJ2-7	CSALLGVAYEQYF	TGCAGTGCCTTGCTAGGCGTGGCCTACGAGCAGTACTTC
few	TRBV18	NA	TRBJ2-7	CASSPPSVPKRSYEQYF	TGTGCCAGCTCTCCCCCCAGCGTACCCAAGAGGTCCTACGAGCAGTACTTC
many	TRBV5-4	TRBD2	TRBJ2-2	CASRFLGLAGGPDTGELFF	TGTGCCAGCAGATTTCTGGGGCTAGCGGGAGGGCCGGACACCGGGGAGCTGTTTTTT
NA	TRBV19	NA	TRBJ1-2	CASTPGTGYGYTF	TGTGCCAGTACCCCAGGAACAGGCTATGGCTACACCTTC
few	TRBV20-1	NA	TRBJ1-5	CSARDGRGYQPQHF	TGCAGTGCTAGAGATGGGCGGGGGTATCAGCCCCAGCATTTT
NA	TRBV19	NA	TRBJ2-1	CASSMDPPGASYNEQFF	TGTGCCAGTAGTATGGATCCCCCGGGGGCCAGCTACAATGAGCAGTTCTTC
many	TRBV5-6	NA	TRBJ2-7	CASSLQGGSYEQYF	TGTGCCAGCAGCTTGCAGGGTGGGTCCTACGAGCAGTACTTC
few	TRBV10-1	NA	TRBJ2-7	CASSPHEQYF	TGCGCCAGCAGTCCCCACGAGCAGTACTTC
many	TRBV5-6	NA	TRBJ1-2	CASSLRDYGYTF	TGTGCCAGCAGCTTGCGAGATTATGGCTACACCTTC
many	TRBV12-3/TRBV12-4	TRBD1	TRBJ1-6	CASSPGTGNSPLHF	TGTGCCAGCAGTCCCGGGACAGGGAATTCACCCCTCCACTTT
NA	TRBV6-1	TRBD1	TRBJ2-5	CASSRQGRGETQYF	TGTGCCAGCAGCCGACAGGGGCGTGGAGAGACCCAGTACTTC
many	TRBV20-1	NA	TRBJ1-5	CSALSTGRDSNQPQHF	TGCAGTGCCCTCTCTACAGGGCGTGATAGCAATCAGCCCCAGCATTTT
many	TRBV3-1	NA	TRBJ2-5	CASSRLGSETQYF	TGTGCCAGCAGCCGCCTGGGTTCCGAGACCCAGTACTTC
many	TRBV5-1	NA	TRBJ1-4	CASSLIQGGEKLFF	TGCGCCAGCAGCTTGATACAGGGTGGTGAAAAACTGTTTTTT
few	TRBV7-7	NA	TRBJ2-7	CASSPGLNYEQYF	TGTGCCAGCAGCCCCGGACTAAACTACGAGCAGTACTTC
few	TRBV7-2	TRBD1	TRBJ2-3	CASSLTGSNTQYF	TGTGCCAGCAGCTTGACAGGGTCTAATACGCAGTATTTT
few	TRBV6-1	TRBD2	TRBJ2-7	CASSPSGTSNEQYF	TGTGCCAGCAGTCCATCCGGGACTAGCAACGAGCAGTACTTC
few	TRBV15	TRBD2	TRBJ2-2	CATSRGTSGLAGTTGELFF	TGTGCCACCAGCAGAGGGACTTCAGGACTAGCGGGGACCACCGGGGAGCTGTTTTTT
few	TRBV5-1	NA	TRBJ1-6	CASSLASASSYNSPLHF	TGCGCCAGCAGCTTGGCTTCCGCCAGCTCCTATAATTCACCCCTCCACTTT
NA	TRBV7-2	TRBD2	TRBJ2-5	CASSTSTVASGRGRRSAETQYF	TGTGCCAGCAGCACTAGTACGGTGGCTAGCGGGAGAGGTAGAAGGAGCGCAGAGACCCAGTACTTC
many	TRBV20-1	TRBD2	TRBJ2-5	CSARKTSSETQYF	TGCAGTGCTAGGAAGACTAGCAGCGAGACCCAGTACTTC
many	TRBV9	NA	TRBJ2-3	CASSVAPGTDTQYF	TGTGCCAGCAGCGTAGCTCCGGGTACAGATACGCAGTATTTT
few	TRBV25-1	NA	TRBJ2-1	CASSEAGASWNEQFF	TGTGCCAGCAGTGAGGCGGGGGCTTCTTGGAATGAGCAGTTCTTC
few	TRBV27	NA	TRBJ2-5	CASSFSRWHQETQYF	TGTGCCAGCAGTTTTAGCCGATGGCACCAAGAGACCCAGTACTTC
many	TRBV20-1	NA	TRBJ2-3	CSATGPGADTQYF	TGCAGTGCTACGGGACCCGGCGCAGATACGCAGTATTTT
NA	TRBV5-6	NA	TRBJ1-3	CASSVIREFGNTIYF	TGTGCCAGCAGCGTTATCAGGGAATTTGGAAACACCATATATTTT
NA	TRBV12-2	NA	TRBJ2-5	CASRLEATAQETQYF	TGTGCAAGTCGCTTAGAGGCCACAGCCCAAGAGACCCAGTACTTC
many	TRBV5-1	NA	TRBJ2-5	CASSPDWETQYF	TGCGCCAGCAGCCCGGACTGGGAGACCCAGTACTTC
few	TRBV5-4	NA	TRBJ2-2	CASRQTGDGGGELFF	TGTGCCAGCAGACAAACAGGGGACGGGGGCGGGGAGCTGTTTTTT
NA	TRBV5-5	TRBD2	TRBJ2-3	CASSLVLAETDTQYF	TGTGCCAGCAGCTTGGTACTAGCGGAGACAGATACGCAGTATTTT
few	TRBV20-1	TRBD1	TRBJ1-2	CSVSGQGASYGYTF	TGCAGTGTTTCGGGACAGGGGGCGAGTTATGGCTACACCTTC
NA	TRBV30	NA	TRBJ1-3	CAWSAQTPTAGNTIYF	TGTGCCTGGAGTGCCCAAACTCCGACAGCCGGAAACACCATATATTTT
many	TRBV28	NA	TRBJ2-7	CASSRYEQYF	TGTGCCAGCAGTCGTTACGAGCAGTACTTC
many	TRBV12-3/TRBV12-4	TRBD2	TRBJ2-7	CASTLSAGGHSYEQYF	TGTGCCAGCACCCTATCCGCGGGGGGCCACTCCTACGAGCAGTACTTC
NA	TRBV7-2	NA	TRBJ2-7	CASTPGSGEAYEQYF	TGTGCCAGCACTCCGGGGTCGGGAGAAGCCTACGAGCAGTACTTC
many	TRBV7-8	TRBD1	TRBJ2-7	CASSSGQPYEQYF	TGTGCCAGCAGCTCGGGACAGCCCTACGAGCAGTACTTC